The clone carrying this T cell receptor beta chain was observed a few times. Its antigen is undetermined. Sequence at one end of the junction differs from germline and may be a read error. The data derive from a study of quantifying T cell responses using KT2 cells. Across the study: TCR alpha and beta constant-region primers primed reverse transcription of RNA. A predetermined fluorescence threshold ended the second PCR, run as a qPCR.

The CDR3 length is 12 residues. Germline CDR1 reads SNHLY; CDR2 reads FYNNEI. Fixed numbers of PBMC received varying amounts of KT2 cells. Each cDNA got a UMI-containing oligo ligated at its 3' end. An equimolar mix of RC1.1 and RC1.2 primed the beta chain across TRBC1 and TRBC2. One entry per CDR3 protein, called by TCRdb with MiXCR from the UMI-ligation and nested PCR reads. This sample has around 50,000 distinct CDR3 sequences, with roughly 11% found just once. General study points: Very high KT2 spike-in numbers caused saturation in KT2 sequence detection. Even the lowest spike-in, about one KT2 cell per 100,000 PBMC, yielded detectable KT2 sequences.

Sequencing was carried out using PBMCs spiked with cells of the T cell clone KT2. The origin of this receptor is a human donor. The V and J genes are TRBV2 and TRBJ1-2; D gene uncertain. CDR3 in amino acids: CASTLSSRPLAF. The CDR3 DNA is TGTGCCAGCACCTTATCGTCGCGGCCCTTAGCCTTC.